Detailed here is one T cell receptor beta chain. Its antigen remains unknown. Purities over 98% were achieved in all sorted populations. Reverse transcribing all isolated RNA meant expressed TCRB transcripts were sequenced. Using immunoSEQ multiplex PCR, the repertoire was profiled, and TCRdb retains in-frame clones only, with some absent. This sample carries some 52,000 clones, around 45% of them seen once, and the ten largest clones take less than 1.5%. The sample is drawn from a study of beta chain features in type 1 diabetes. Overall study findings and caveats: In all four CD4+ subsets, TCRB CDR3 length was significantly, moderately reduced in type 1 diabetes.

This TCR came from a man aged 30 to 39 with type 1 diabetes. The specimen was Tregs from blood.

The CDR3 is CASKGQGNQPQHF. The CDR3 nucleotides read TGTGCCAGCAAGGGACAGGGCAATCAGCCCCAGCATTTT. The chain combines TRBV2 with TRBJ1-5, with 8 bases identical to TRBD1. V gave up 7 bases and J gave up 2 bases; unmatched junction bases: 1. CDR1 SNHLY and CDR2 FYNNEI come from the germline V gene. The CDR3 is made up of 13 amino acids.